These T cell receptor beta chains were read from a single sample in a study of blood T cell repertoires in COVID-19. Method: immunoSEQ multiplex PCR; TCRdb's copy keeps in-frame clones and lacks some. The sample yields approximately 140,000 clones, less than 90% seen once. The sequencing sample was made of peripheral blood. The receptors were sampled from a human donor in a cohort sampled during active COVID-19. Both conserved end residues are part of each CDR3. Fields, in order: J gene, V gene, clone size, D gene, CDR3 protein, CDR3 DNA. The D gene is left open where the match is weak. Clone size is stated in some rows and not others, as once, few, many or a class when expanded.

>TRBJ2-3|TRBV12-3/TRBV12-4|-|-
CASRGLSDTQYF
TGTGCCAGCAGGGGGCTGTCAGATACGCAGTATTTT
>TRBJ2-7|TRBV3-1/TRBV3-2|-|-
CASSPAVGGRYEQYF
TGTGCCAGCAGCCCGGCTGTAGGGGGACGATACGAGCAGTACTTC
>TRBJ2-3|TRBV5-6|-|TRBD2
CASSLGTSGGTDTQYF
TGTGCCAGCAGCCTGGGTACTAGCGGGGGCACAGATACGCAGTATTTT
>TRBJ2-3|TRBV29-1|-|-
CSVELGSHTDTQYF
TGCAGCGTTGAGCTGGGCAGTCACACAGATACGCAGTATTTT
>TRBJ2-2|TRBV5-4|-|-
CASSPVGRGNTGELFF
TGTGCCAGCAGCCCGGTGGGGCGGGGGAACACCGGGGAGCTGTTTTTT
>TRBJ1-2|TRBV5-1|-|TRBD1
CASSPDRGDGYTF
TGCGCCAGCAGCCCGGACAGGGGCGATGGCTACACCTTC
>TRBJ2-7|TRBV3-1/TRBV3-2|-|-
CASSSQEEGVRDHEQYF
TGTGCCAGCAGCTCCCAAGAAGAGGGGGTCCGGGACCACGAGCAGTACTTC
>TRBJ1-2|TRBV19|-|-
CAIKDGSKTGGYTF
TGTGCCATCAAGGATGGGTCAAAAACAGGGGGCTACACCTTC
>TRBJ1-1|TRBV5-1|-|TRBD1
CASSYTPDRGGTEAFF
TGCGCCAGCAGCTATACCCCCGACAGGGGTGGCACTGAAGCTTTCTTT
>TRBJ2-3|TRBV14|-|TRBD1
CASSQWGQGFPDTQYF
TGTGCCAGCAGCCAGTGGGGACAGGGGTTCCCAGATACGCAGTATTTT
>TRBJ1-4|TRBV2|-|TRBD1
CASSQGQAPRKLFF
TGTGCCAGCAGTCAGGGACAGGCCCCGCGAAAACTGTTTTTT
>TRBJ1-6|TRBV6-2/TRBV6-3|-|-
CASSATYSPLHF
TGTGCCAGCAGCGCTACTTACTCCCCCCTCCACTTT
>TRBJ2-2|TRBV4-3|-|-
CASSILRGGPTITGELFF
TGCGCCAGCAGCATCCTCAGGGGTGGGCCAACTATCACCGGGGAGCTGTTTTTT
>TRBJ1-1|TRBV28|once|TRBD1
CASLSYEQGAPRGRTEAFF
TGTGCCAGTCTATCCTACGAACAGGGGGCGCCCAGGGGGAGAACTGAAGCTTTCTTT
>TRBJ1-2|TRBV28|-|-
CASSLLMTALYGYTF
TGTGCCAGCAGTCTTTTGATGACAGCGCTTTATGGCTACACCTTC
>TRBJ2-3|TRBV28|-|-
CASNRIDRTNTQYF
TGTGCCAGCAACCGAATCGACAGGACAAATACGCAGTATTTT
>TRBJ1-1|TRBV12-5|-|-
CASGPRENTEAFF
TGTGCTAGTGGACCCAGGGAGAACACTGAAGCTTTCTTT
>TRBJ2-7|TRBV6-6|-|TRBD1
CASSYSSQGVYEQYF
TGTGCCAGCAGTTACTCGTCACAGGGGGTTTACGAGCAGTACTTC
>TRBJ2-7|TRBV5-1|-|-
CASSQAVGYEQYF
TGCGCCAGCTCCCAGGCTGTAGGCTACGAGCAGTACTTC
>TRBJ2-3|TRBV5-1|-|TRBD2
CASSPEVAGGGGTQYF
TGCGCCAGCAGCCCGGAGGTGGCGGGGGGAGGAGGGACGCAGTATTTT
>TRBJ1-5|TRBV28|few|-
CASLAPTKGQPQHF
TGTGCCAGCTTGGCCCCGACCAAGGGGCAGCCCCAGCATTTT
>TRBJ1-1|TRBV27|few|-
CASSRQGTEAFF
TGTGCCAGCAGCCGGCAGGGCACTGAAGCTTTCTTT
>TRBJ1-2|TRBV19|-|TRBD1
CASSTGTANYGYTF
TGTGCCAGTAGTACTGGGACAGCTAACTATGGCTACACCTTC
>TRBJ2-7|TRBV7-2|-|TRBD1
CASSRAEGAGYEQYF
TGTGCCAGCAGCCGCGCCGAGGGGGCCGGCTACGAGCAGTACTTC
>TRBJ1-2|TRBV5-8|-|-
CASSIEYRKETNYGYTF
TGTGCCAGCAGCATCGAATATCGCAAGGAGACCAACTATGGCTACACCTTC
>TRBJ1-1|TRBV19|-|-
CASTESSGRDTEAFF
TGTGCCAGTACCGAATCGTCCGGGCGGGACACTGAAGCTTTCTTT
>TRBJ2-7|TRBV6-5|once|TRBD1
CASSSGDRYEQYF
TGTGCCAGCAGTTCCGGGGACAGATACGAGCAGTACTTC
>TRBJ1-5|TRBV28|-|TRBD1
CASSFSSGQVNQPQHF
TGTGCCAGCAGTTTCTCCTCTGGACAGGTCAATCAGCCCCAGCATTTT
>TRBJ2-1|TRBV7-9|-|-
CASSLTGSYNEQFF
TGTGCCAGCAGCTTAACAGGGTCCTACAATGAGCAGTTCTTC
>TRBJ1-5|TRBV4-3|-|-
CASSQGQDQPQHF
TGCGCCAGCAGCCAAGGTCAGGATCAGCCCCAGCATTTT
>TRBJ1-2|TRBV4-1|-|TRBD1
CASSLSDRAYGYTF
TGCGCCAGCAGCCTTTCTGACAGGGCCTATGGCTACACCTTC
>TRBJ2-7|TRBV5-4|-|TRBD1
CASSRDSYEQYF
TGTGCCAGCAGCCGGGACAGCTACGAGCAGTACTTC
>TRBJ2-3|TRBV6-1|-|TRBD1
CASSVQVLPGTGQGDTQYF
TGTGCCAGCAGTGTTCAGGTGCTGCCCGGGACAGGGCAGGGAGATACGCAGTATTTT
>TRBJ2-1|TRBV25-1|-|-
CASSGVLSYNEQFF
TGTGCCAGCAGTGGAGTCCTCTCCTACAATGAGCAGTTCTTC
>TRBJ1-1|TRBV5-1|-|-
CASSLAVGATEAFF
TGCGCCAGCAGCTTGGCAGTGGGGGCCACTGAAGCTTTCTTT
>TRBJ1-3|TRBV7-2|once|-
CASSLDGSGGNTIYF
TGTGCCAGCAGCTTAGATGGGTCGGGTGGAAACACCATATATTTT
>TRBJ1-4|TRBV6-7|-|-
CASSPGGTTNEKLFF
TGTGCCAGCAGTCCCGGGGGGACAACTAATGAAAAACTGTTTTTT
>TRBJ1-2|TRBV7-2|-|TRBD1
CASSREQGADYGYTF
TGTGCCAGCAGCAGAGAACAGGGGGCAGACTATGGCTACACCTTC
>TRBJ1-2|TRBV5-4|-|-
CASSLGRGNYGYTF
TGTGCCAGCAGCTTGGGCAGGGGCAACTATGGCTACACCTTC
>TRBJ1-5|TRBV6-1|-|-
CASSEPGHQSNQPQHF
TGTGCCAGCAGTGAACCGGGACACCAAAGCAATCAGCCCCAGCATTTT
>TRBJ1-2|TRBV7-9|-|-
CASSPRWGGVSNYGYTF
TGTGCCAGCAGCCCCCGATGGGGAGGGGTATCCAACTATGGCTACACCTTC
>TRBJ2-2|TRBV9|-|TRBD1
CASSSGQGSTGELFF
TGTGCCAGCAGCTCGGGACAGGGCAGCACCGGGGAGCTGTTTTTT